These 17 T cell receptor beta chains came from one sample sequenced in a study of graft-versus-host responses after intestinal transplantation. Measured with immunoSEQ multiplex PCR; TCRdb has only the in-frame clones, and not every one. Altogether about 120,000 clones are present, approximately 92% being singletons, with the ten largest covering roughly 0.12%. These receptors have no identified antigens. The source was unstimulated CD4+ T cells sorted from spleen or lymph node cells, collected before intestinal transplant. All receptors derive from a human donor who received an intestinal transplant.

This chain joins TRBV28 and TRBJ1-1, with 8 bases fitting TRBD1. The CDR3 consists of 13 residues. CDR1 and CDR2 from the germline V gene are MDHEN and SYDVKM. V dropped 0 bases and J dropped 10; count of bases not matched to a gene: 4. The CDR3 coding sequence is TGTGCCAGCAGTTTATGGAGGACAGGGACAGCTTTCTTT. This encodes CASSLWRTGTAFF.

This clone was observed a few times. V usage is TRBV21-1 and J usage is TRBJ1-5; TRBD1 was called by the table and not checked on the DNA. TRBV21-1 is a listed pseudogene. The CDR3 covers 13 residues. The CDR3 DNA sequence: TGTGCCAGCAGCAAACGTTGTCAGAAACCCCAGCATTTT. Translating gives CASSKRCQKPQHF.

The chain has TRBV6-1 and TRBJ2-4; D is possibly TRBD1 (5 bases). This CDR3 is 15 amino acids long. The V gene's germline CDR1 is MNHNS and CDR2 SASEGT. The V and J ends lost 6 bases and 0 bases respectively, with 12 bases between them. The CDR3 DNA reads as TGTGCCAGCAGGAAACAGGAGTTAGCCAAAAACATTCAGTACTTC. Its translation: CASRKQELAKNIQYF.

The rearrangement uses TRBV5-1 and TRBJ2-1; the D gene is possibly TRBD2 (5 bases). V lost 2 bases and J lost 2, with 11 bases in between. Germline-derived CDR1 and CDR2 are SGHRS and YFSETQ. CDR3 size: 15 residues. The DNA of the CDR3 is TGCGCCAGCAGCTTTTCCCGGGGTGCCTACAATGAGCAGTTCTTC. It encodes CASSFSRGAYNEQFF. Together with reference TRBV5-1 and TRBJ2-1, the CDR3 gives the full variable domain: KAGVTQTPRYLIKTRGQQVTLSCSPISGHRSVSWYQQTPGQGLQFLFEYFSETQRNKGNFPGRFSGRQFSNSRSEMNVSTLELGDSALYLCASSFSRGAYNEQFFGPGTRLTVL.

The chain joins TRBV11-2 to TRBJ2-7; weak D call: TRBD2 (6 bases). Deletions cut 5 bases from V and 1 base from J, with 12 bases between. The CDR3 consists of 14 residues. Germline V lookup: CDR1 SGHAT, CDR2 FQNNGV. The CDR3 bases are TGTGCCAGCAGCCCTTTGGGGGGTTCCTACGAGCAGTACTTC. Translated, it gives CASSPLGGSYEQYF.

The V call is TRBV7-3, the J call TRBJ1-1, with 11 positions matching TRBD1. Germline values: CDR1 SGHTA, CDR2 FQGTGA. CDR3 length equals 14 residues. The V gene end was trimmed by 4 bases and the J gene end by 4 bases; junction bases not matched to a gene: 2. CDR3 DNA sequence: TGTGCCAGCAGCTCAGGGACAGGGGGCACTGAAGCTTTCTTT. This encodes CASSSGTGGTEAFF.

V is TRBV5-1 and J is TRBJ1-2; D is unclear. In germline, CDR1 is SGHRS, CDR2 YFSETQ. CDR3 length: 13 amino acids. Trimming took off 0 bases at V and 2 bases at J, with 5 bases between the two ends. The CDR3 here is CASSLGANYGYTF. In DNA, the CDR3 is TGCGCCAGCAGCTTGGGAGCGAACTATGGCTACACCTTC. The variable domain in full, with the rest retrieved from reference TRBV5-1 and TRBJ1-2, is KAGVTQTPRYLIKTRGQQVTLSCSPISGHRSVSWYQQTPGQGLQFLFEYFSETQRNKGNFPGRFSGRQFSNSRSEMNVSTLELGDSALYLCASSLGANYGYTFGSGTRLTVV.

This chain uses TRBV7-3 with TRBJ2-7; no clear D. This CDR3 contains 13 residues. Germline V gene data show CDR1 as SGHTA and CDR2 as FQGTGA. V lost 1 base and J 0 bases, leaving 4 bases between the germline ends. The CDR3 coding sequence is TGTGCCAGCAGCTTAAAGCGCTCCTACGAGCAGTACTTC. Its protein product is CASSLKRSYEQYF.

The CDR3 DNA is TGTGCCACCAGCAGAGTTCAGGGGGGAACCTACGAGCAGTACTTC. Translation gives CATSRVQGGTYEQYF. The chain uses TRBV15 and TRBJ2-7; possibly TRBD1 for D (7 bases). Trimming took off 1 base at V and 2 bases at J, with 12 bases between the two ends. There are 15 residues in the CDR3. Germline V lookup: CDR1 LNHNV, CDR2 YYDKDF (reference sequence). Filled out from reference TRBV15 and TRBJ2-7, the complete variable domain reads DAMVIQNPRYQVTQFGKPVTLSCSQTLNHNVMYWYQQKSSQAPKLLFHYYDKDFNNEADTPDNFQSRRPNTSFCFLDIRSPGLGDTAMYLCATSRVQGGTYEQYFGPGTRLTVT.

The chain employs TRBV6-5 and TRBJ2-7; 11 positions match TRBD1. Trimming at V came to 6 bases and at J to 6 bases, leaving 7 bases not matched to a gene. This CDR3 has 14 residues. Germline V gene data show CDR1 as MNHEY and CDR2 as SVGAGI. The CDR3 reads CASRWTGQGVEQYF. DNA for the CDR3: TGTGCCAGCAGGTGGACGGGACAGGGGGTCGAGCAGTACTTC.

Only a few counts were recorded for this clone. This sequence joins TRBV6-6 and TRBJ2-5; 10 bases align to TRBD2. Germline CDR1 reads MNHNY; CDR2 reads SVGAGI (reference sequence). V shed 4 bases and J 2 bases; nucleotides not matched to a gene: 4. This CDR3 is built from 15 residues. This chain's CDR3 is CASSFGLAVQETQYF. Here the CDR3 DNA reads TGTGCCAGCAGTTTTGGACTAGCGGTACAAGAGACCCAGTACTTC.

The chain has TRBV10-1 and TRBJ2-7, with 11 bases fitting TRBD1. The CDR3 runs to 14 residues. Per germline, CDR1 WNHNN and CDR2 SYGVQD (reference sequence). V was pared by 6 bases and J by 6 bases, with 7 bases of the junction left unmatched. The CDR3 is CASSTGTGGGEQYF. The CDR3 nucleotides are TGCGCCAGCAGCACCGGGACAGGGGGAGGCGAGCAGTACTTC.

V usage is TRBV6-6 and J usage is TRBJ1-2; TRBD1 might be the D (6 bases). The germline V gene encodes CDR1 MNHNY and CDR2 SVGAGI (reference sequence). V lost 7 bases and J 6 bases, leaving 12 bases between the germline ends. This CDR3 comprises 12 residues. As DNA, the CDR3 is TGTGCCAGCACCGGGGGGCTGGATGGCTACACCTTC. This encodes CASTGGLDGYTF.

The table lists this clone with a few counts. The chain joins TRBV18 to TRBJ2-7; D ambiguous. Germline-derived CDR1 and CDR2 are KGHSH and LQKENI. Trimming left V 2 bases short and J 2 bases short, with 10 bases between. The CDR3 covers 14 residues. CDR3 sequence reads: CASSPNLGTYEQYF. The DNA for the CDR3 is TGTGCCAGCTCACCAAATCTGGGAACCTACGAGCAGTACTTC.

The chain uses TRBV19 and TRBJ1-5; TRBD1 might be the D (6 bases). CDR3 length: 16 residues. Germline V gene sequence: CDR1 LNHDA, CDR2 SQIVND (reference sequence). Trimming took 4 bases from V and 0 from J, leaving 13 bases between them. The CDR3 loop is CASSRGQGNSNQPQHF. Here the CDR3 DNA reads TGTGCCAGTAGTAGAGGTCAGGGGAATAGCAATCAGCCCCAGCATTTT.

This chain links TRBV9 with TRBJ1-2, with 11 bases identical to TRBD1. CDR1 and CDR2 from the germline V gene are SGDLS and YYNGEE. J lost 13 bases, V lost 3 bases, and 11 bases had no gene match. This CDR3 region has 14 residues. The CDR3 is CASSAGGQGESCTF. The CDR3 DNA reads TGTGCCAGCAGCGCCGGGGGACAGGGGGAATCGTGCACCTTC.

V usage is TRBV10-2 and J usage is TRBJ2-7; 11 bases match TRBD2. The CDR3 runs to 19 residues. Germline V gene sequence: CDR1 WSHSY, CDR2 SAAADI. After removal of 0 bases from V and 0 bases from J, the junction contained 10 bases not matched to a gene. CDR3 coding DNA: TGCGCCAGCAGTGAGTCGATGCTAGCGGGAGGTTTGAGCTCCTACGAGCAGTACTTC. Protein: CASSESMLAGGLSSYEQYF.